The clone carrying this TCR beta chain has a handful of counts. The sample belongs to a study of blood T cell repertoires in COVID-19. CDR1 and CDR2 (germline): MNHEY, SMNVEV (reference sequence). V lost 4 bases and J 1 base, leaving 16 bases between the germline ends. The CDR3 sequence is 16 residues long. Libraries were prepared by immunoSEQ multiplex PCR; TCRdb keeps only in-frame clonotypes and omits some of them. The sample shows 65,000 to 90,000 clones, approximately 83% of them seen only once. The chain has TRBV27 and TRBJ1-1, with D perhaps matching TRBD1 (6 bases). This TCR was sampled from a woman between 55 and 75 years old with acute or convalescent COVID-19. Specimen: peripheral blood. The CDR3 DNA reads as TGTGCCAGCAGTTCCCTCTGGACAGATACGAACACTGAAGCTTTCTTT. Translating it yields CASSSLWTDTNTEAFF.